These T cell receptor beta chains were read from a single sample in a study of T cell repertoires in cytomegalovirus infection. Each CDR3 protein gets one entry after TCRdb re-called the reads with MiXCR. Here the sample spans hundreds of thousands of distinct CDR3 sequences, roughly 26% being singletons. What was sequenced was CD8+ T cells from PBMCs. All receptors derive from a human donor in good health (CMV status not recorded). Some clones in this sample may be carry-over from other donors' samples. The CDR3 runs from the conserved cysteine through the conserved F or W. Each record gives: clone size, V gene, J gene, D gene, CDR3 DNA, CDR3 protein. D genes are given only for firm matches. Expanded clones are given a class, and other clones once, few, many or no size at all.

abundance: .; v_gene: TRBV7-9; j_gene: TRBJ1-1; d_gene: .; CDR3nt: TGTGCCAGCAGCATTTTCCCCCGCACTGAAGCTTTCTTT; CDR3aa: CASSIFPRTEAFF
abundance: .; v_gene: TRBV14; j_gene: TRBJ2-7; d_gene: .; CDR3nt: TGTGCCAGCAGCCCGCTATACGTGGCAGGCGAGCAGTACTTC; CDR3aa: CASSPLYVAGEQYF
abundance: .; v_gene: TRBV7-2; j_gene: TRBJ2-5; d_gene: .; CDR3nt: TGTGCCAGCAGCTTAGCAGGCAGAGTCGTTGAGACCCAGTACTTC; CDR3aa: CASSLAGRVVETQYF
abundance: .; v_gene: TRBV3-1; j_gene: TRBJ2-3; d_gene: TRBD2; CDR3nt: TGTGCCAGCAGCCAAGTGCGGGGGGAAGATACGCAGTATTTT; CDR3aa: CASSQVRGEDTQYF
abundance: few; v_gene: TRBV7-2; j_gene: TRBJ1-1; d_gene: .; CDR3nt: TGTGCCAGCAGTTTGGGGGTACAGAACACTGAAGCTTTCTTT; CDR3aa: CASSLGVQNTEAFF
abundance: .; v_gene: TRBV20-1; j_gene: TRBJ1-2; d_gene: .; CDR3nt: TGCAGTGCTAGGCGAACAGGGAGGGTCGATGGCTACACCTTC; CDR3aa: CSARRTGRVDGYTF
abundance: .; v_gene: TRBV6-5; j_gene: TRBJ2-1; d_gene: .; CDR3nt: TGTGCCAGCAGTTACGCGGGGCAGGGATTCTACAATGAGCAGTTCTTC; CDR3aa: CASSYAGQGFYNEQFF
abundance: few; v_gene: TRBV28; j_gene: TRBJ1-5; d_gene: .; CDR3nt: TGTGCCAGCAGTTTGCAGGGCCTCAATCAGCCCCAGCATTTT; CDR3aa: CASSLQGLNQPQHF
abundance: .; v_gene: TRBV6-2/TRBV6-3; j_gene: TRBJ1-5; d_gene: .; CDR3nt: TGTGCCAGCAGTTACTCCCCGGGACTCTCGGCCCAGCATTTT; CDR3aa: CASSYSPGLSAQHF
abundance: .; v_gene: TRBV4-3; j_gene: TRBJ1-5; d_gene: TRBD1; CDR3nt: TGCGCCAGCAGCCAAGAACCAGGGGGCTATCAGCCCCAGCATTTT; CDR3aa: CASSQEPGGYQPQHF
abundance: .; v_gene: TRBV20-1; j_gene: TRBJ2-3; d_gene: TRBD1; CDR3nt: TGCAGTGCTCTGGGACAGGGAACAGATACGCAGTATTTT; CDR3aa: CSALGQGTDTQYF
abundance: .; v_gene: TRBV28; j_gene: TRBJ1-4; d_gene: .; CDR3nt: TGTGCCAGCACTTTAGGGCAGGGAGCCGCGGCTAATGAAAAACTGTTTTTT; CDR3aa: CASTLGQGAAANEKLFF
abundance: .; v_gene: TRBV12-3/TRBV12-4; j_gene: TRBJ2-1; d_gene: .; CDR3nt: TGTGCCAGCAGACACGACAGCAATGAGCAGTTCTTC; CDR3aa: CASRHDSNEQFF
abundance: few; v_gene: TRBV28; j_gene: TRBJ1-1; d_gene: TRBD1; CDR3nt: TGTGCCAGCAGTCCAAGTGTGGCAGGGGGTAACACTGAAGCTTTCTTT; CDR3aa: CASSPSVAGGNTEAFF
abundance: .; v_gene: TRBV4-3; j_gene: TRBJ1-3; d_gene: TRBD1; CDR3nt: TGCGCCAGCAGCCGCGACAGGGACTCTGGAAACACCATATATTTT; CDR3aa: CASSRDRDSGNTIYF
abundance: few; v_gene: TRBV6-5; j_gene: TRBJ1-1; d_gene: TRBD1; CDR3nt: TGTGCCAGCAGTTACCGTGACAGGGTATACACTGAAGCTTTCTTT; CDR3aa: CASSYRDRVYTEAFF
abundance: .; v_gene: TRBV12-3/TRBV12-4; j_gene: TRBJ2-7; d_gene: TRBD1; CDR3nt: TGTGCCAGCAGTCCCATGACAGGGAGCGAGCAGTACTTC; CDR3aa: CASSPMTGSEQYF
abundance: few; v_gene: TRBV7-6; j_gene: TRBJ2-1; d_gene: .; CDR3nt: TGTGCCAGCAGCTTCGACAGGTTCCTCTACAATGAGCAGTTCTTC; CDR3aa: CASSFDRFLYNEQFF
abundance: few; v_gene: TRBV7-9; j_gene: TRBJ1-1; d_gene: .; CDR3nt: TGTGCCAGCAGCTTATATCTGGGGTTGAACACTGAAGCTTTCTTT; CDR3aa: CASSLYLGLNTEAFF
abundance: many; v_gene: TRBV7-3; j_gene: TRBJ2-5; d_gene: .; CDR3nt: TGTGCCAGCAGCCTACACCCCGGGCCCCAAGAGACCCAGTACTTC; CDR3aa: CASSLHPGPQETQYF
abundance: .; v_gene: TRBV29-1; j_gene: TRBJ1-2; d_gene: .; CDR3nt: TGCAGCGTAGTGAGGGCAGGGTATGGCTACACCTTC; CDR3aa: CSVVRAGYGYTF
abundance: many; v_gene: TRBV27; j_gene: TRBJ2-1; d_gene: .; CDR3nt: TGTGCCAGCAGTTTGACGGGTTGGAATGAGCAGTTCTTC; CDR3aa: CASSLTGWNEQFF
abundance: few; v_gene: TRBV7-9; j_gene: TRBJ2-1; d_gene: TRBD1; CDR3nt: TGTGCCAGCAGCCCCGCCGGGCAGGGGGATAAGTTCTTC; CDR3aa: CASSPAGQGDKFF
abundance: many; v_gene: TRBV12-3/TRBV12-4; j_gene: TRBJ2-3; d_gene: .; CDR3nt: TGTGCCAGCAGTTGGGCAGATACGCAGTATTTT; CDR3aa: CASSWADTQYF
abundance: .; v_gene: TRBV7-9; j_gene: TRBJ2-3; d_gene: TRBD2; CDR3nt: TGTGCCAGCAGCGGACCTCTAGCGGGGGTGGAGGATACGCAGTATTTT; CDR3aa: CASSGPLAGVEDTQYF
abundance: .; v_gene: TRBV12-3/TRBV12-4; j_gene: TRBJ1-2; d_gene: .; CDR3nt: TGTGCCAGCAGTTTAAGGAAAGGGACCTTCGGGGCTTATGGCTACACCTTC; CDR3aa: CASSLRKGTFGAYGYTF
abundance: .; v_gene: TRBV20-1; j_gene: TRBJ2-3; d_gene: TRBD2; CDR3nt: TGCAGTGCTAGAGAACTAGCGGGGGACACTAGCACAGATACGCAGTATTTT; CDR3aa: CSARELAGDTSTDTQYF
abundance: .; v_gene: TRBV6-2/TRBV6-3; j_gene: TRBJ2-5; d_gene: TRBD2; CDR3nt: TGTGCCAGCAGTCTCTCGCTAGCGGGGCTAGAAGAGACCCAGTACTTC; CDR3aa: CASSLSLAGLEETQYF
abundance: .; v_gene: TRBV6-6; j_gene: TRBJ1-1; d_gene: .; CDR3nt: TGTGCCAGCAGTTACGGCTCCGGGAACACTGAAGCTTTCTTT; CDR3aa: CASSYGSGNTEAFF
abundance: few; v_gene: TRBV2; j_gene: TRBJ1-5; d_gene: .; CDR3nt: TGTGCCAGCAGTGATGGGGACTATAGCAATCAGCCCCAGCATTTT; CDR3aa: CASSDGDYSNQPQHF
abundance: .; v_gene: TRBV27; j_gene: TRBJ2-3; d_gene: TRBD1; CDR3nt: TGTGCCAGCGGCGACAGGGGGCCGATTCTCACAGATACGCAGTATTTT; CDR3aa: CASGDRGPILTDTQYF
abundance: .; v_gene: TRBV27; j_gene: TRBJ2-5; d_gene: TRBD2; CDR3nt: TGTGCCAGCAGTTTGAGCGGGGGGGCCTGGGAGACCCAGTACTTC; CDR3aa: CASSLSGGAWETQYF
abundance: few; v_gene: TRBV7-6; j_gene: TRBJ1-1; d_gene: .; CDR3nt: TGTGCCAGCAGCTCCCGTTCCACTGAAGCTTTCTTT; CDR3aa: CASSSRSTEAFF
abundance: many; v_gene: TRBV7-2; j_gene: TRBJ2-7; d_gene: .; CDR3nt: TGTGCCAGCAGCTCTAGCCAGTTCGACGAGCAGTACTTC; CDR3aa: CASSSSQFDEQYF
abundance: many; v_gene: TRBV7-8; j_gene: TRBJ2-7; d_gene: TRBD2; CDR3nt: TGTGCCAGCAGCGAGGGACTAGCGGGGGTCGAGCAGTACTTC; CDR3aa: CASSEGLAGVEQYF
abundance: few; v_gene: TRBV27; j_gene: TRBJ2-3; d_gene: .; CDR3nt: TGTGCCAGCAGTCCTTACGGTGTCACAGATACGCAGTATTTT; CDR3aa: CASSPYGVTDTQYF
abundance: few; v_gene: TRBV12-3/TRBV12-4; j_gene: TRBJ1-4; d_gene: TRBD1; CDR3nt: TGTGCCAGCAGTTGGGATCCGGGACAGGGTTTGGGAACTAATGAAAAACTGTTTTTT; CDR3aa: CASSWDPGQGLGTNEKLFF
abundance: few; v_gene: TRBV27; j_gene: TRBJ1-2; d_gene: .; CDR3nt: TGTGCCAGCAGTTTCACTCAGCGGAGCTATGGCTACACCTTC; CDR3aa: CASSFTQRSYGYTF
abundance: many; v_gene: TRBV7-2; j_gene: TRBJ2-2; d_gene: .; CDR3nt: TGTGCCAGCAGCCCCCGACTCCGAAACACCGGGGAGCTGTTTTTT; CDR3aa: CASSPRLRNTGELFF
abundance: .; v_gene: TRBV7-9; j_gene: TRBJ2-7; d_gene: .; CDR3nt: TGTGCCAGCAGCAACTCCGAGACAAATTACGAGCAGTACTTC; CDR3aa: CASSNSETNYEQYF
abundance: .; v_gene: TRBV7-6; j_gene: TRBJ1-5; d_gene: .; CDR3nt: TGTGCCAGCAGCTCCGAGGGAGGTCAACAGCCCCAGCATTTT; CDR3aa: CASSSEGGQQPQHF
abundance: many; v_gene: TRBV7-8; j_gene: TRBJ2-7; d_gene: .; CDR3nt: TGTGCCAGCAGCCAGGGGGGCCACGAGCAGTACTTC; CDR3aa: CASSQGGHEQYF
abundance: few; v_gene: TRBV7-9; j_gene: TRBJ1-4; d_gene: TRBD1; CDR3nt: TGTGCCAGCAGCAGCGCCGACAGGGGAGCTAATGAAAAACTGTTTTTT; CDR3aa: CASSSADRGANEKLFF
abundance: .; v_gene: TRBV20-1; j_gene: TRBJ1-5; d_gene: .; CDR3nt: TGCAGTGCTAGATCAATCAGGGGAGGGGGTCCGGACAATCAGCCCCAGCATTTT; CDR3aa: CSARSIRGGGPDNQPQHF
abundance: .; v_gene: TRBV20-1; j_gene: TRBJ1-6; d_gene: .; CDR3nt: TGCAGTGCTATCCCCGATGACGGAGATAATTCACCCCTCCACTTT; CDR3aa: CSAIPDDGDNSPLHF
abundance: few; v_gene: TRBV6-6; j_gene: TRBJ1-5; d_gene: .; CDR3nt: TGTGCCAGCAGTTACGCACCCCCGGGGGAGGGGCAGCCCCAGCATTTT; CDR3aa: CASSYAPPGEGQPQHF
abundance: many; v_gene: TRBV19; j_gene: TRBJ1-5; d_gene: .; CDR3nt: TGTGCCAGTCGAATGGGGTACTATCAGCCCCAGCATTTT; CDR3aa: CASRMGYYQPQHF
abundance: .; v_gene: TRBV20-1; j_gene: TRBJ1-6; d_gene: .; CDR3nt: TGCAGTGCTAGAGGCAGCGGCCGGAGTAATTCACCCCTCCACTTT; CDR3aa: CSARGSGRSNSPLHF
abundance: few; v_gene: TRBV29-1; j_gene: TRBJ2-1; d_gene: .; CDR3nt: TGCAGCGTTGAAATCCAGGGGCCTAATGAGCAGTTCTTC; CDR3aa: CSVEIQGPNEQFF
abundance: .; v_gene: TRBV5-6; j_gene: TRBJ2-3; d_gene: TRBD2; CDR3nt: TGTGCCAGCAGCTCCCCGGGACTAGCGGGGGGGCCGTGGATACAAGATACGCAGTATTTT; CDR3aa: CASSSPGLAGGPWIQDTQYF